The rows below give T cell receptor beta chains drawn from one sample of a study of T cell responses to AZD1222 COVID-19 vaccine. Sequencing was performed with immunoSEQ multiplex PCR; in TCRdb, only in-frame clones are kept and a portion is missing. Here the sample spans approximately 100,000 clones, less than 90% being singletons. The sequenced sample was peripheral blood, obtained on day 0 of AZD1222 vaccination. The receptors stem from an adult in good health. CDR3s include the opening cysteine and the closing phenylalanine or tryptophan. Fields, in order: V gene, J gene, D gene, clone size, CDR3 DNA, CDR3 protein. D genes are given only for firm matches. Size is omitted from some rows. Given values are once, few, many or a class for expanded clones.

TRBV27	TRBJ2-5	-	-	TGTGCCAGCAGTTCAATACGACTTCAAGAGACCCAGTACTTC	CASSSIRLQETQYF
TRBV7-2	TRBJ1-2	TRBD1	-	TGTGCCAGCAGCCTACCGGGACAGGGTATTGGCTACACCTTC	CASSLPGQGIGYTF
TRBV5-5	TRBJ2-2	-	-	TGTGCCAGCAGCTTCTTTTCCGGGGAGCTGTTTTTT	CASSFFSGELFF
TRBV18	TRBJ1-1	-	once	TGTGCCAGCTCACCATGGGTTGTAAAGAGCACTGAAGCTTTCTTT	CASSPWVVKSTEAFF
TRBV4-1	TRBJ1-2	TRBD1	-	TGCGCCAGCAGCCAGTCGGACAGGGGGAATGGCTACACCTTC	CASSQSDRGNGYTF
TRBV27	TRBJ2-7	TRBD1	once	TGTGCCAGCAGTTTTAGACAGGGACCTTCTTCCTACGAGCAGTACTTC	CASSFRQGPSSYEQYF
TRBV29-1	TRBJ1-2	-	-	TGCAGCGTTGGGGCAGGCTATGGCTACACCTTC	CSVGAGYGYTF
TRBV6-4	TRBJ2-7	-	-	TGTGCCAGCAGTGACGGGTTCGAGCAGTACTTC	CASSDGFEQYF
TRBV4-3	TRBJ2-2	-	-	TGCGCCAGCAGCCAAGAACTCGGCACCGGGGAGCTGTTTTTT	CASSQELGTGELFF
TRBV2	TRBJ1-2	-	-	TGTGCCAGCAGTGAAAGGGGGTATGGCTACACCTTC	CASSERGYGYTF
TRBV19	TRBJ2-7	-	-	TGTGCCAGTAGTATTGTGGGGATGGGCGAGCAGTACTTC	CASSIVGMGEQYF
TRBV5-5	TRBJ1-2	-	once	TGTGCCAGCAGCGGCGGGGACTGGGGCTACACCTTC	CASSGGDWGYTF
TRBV9	TRBJ2-1	-	-	TGTGCCAGCAGCGTAAGTAGCGGATCGGGCGATGAGCAGTTCTTC	CASSVSSGSGDEQFF
TRBV3-1/TRBV3-2	TRBJ1-4	-	-	TGTGCCAGCAGCCAAAGACAGGTGGGGGAAAAACTGTTTTTT	CASSQRQVGEKLFF
TRBV5-1	TRBJ2-2	TRBD1	-	TGCGCCAGCAGCTTGGGGAACAGGGGAGTATCGAACACCGGGGAGCTGTTTTTT	CASSLGNRGVSNTGELFF
TRBV4-1	TRBJ1-1	-	-	TGCGCCAGCAGCCAAGACTTTCCAGGGAGGACTGAAGCTTTCTTT	CASSQDFPGRTEAFF
TRBV5-1	TRBJ1-2	TRBD1	-	TGCGCCAGCAGCTTGTCTCAGGGGGTGGGCTATGGCTACACCTTC	CASSLSQGVGYGYTF
TRBV10-2	TRBJ2-1	TRBD2	-	TGCGCCAGCATCCGGACGAGACTAGCGGGGGGGTACAATGAGCAGTTCTTC	CASIRTRLAGGYNEQFF
TRBV19	TRBJ1-6	-	-	TGTGCCAGTACTACTACAGACAGACCCTCCTATAATTCACCCCTCCACTTT	CASTTTDRPSYNSPLHF
TRBV29-1	TRBJ1-1	-	-	TGCAGCGCCAGGCGGGGGGCGCGAGAAGCTTTCTTT	CSARRGAREAFF